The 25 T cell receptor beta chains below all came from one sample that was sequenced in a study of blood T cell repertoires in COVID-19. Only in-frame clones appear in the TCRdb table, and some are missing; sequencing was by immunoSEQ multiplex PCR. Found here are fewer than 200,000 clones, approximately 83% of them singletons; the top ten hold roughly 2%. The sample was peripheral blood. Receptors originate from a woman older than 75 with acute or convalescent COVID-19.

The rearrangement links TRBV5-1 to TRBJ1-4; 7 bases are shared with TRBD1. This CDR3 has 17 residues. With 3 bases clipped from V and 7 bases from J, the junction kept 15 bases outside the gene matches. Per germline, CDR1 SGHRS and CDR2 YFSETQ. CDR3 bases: TGCGCCAGCAGCTCCGGGACAGCCCTGCTGAGGAGTGAAAAACTGTTTTTT. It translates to CASSSGTALLRSEKLFF.

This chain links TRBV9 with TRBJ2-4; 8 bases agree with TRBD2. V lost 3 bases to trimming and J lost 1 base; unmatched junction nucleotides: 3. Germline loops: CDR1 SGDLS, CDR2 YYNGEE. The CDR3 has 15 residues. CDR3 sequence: CASSGGGHAKNIQYF. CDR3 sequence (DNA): TGTGCCAGCAGCGGCGGGGGGCACGCCAAAAACATTCAGTACTTC.

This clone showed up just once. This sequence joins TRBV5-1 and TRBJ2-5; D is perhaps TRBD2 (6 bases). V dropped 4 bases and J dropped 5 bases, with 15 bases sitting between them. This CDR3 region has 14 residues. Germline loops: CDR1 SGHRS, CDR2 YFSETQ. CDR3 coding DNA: TGCGCCAGCAGCACATTCGGGGGAGTGGAGACCCAGTACTTC. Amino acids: CASSTFGGVETQYF.

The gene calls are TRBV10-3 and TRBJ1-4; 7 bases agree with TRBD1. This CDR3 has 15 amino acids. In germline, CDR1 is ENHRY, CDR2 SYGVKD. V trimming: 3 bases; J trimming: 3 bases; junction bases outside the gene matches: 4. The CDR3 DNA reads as TGTGCCATCAGTGACCCGGGACAGCCTAATGAAAAACTGTTTTTT. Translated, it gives CAISDPGQPNEKLFF.

The CDR3 sequence is CASSYGTIKYNEQFF. The CDR3 bases are TGTGCCAGCAGTTACGGGACTATCAAATACAATGAGCAGTTCTTC. The chain links TRBV6-5 to TRBJ2-1, with 7 bases matching TRBD2. The CDR3 covers 15 residues. The ends lost 2 bases at V and 4 bases at J; junction bases unmatched: 5. Per germline, CDR1 MNHEY and CDR2 SVGAGI.

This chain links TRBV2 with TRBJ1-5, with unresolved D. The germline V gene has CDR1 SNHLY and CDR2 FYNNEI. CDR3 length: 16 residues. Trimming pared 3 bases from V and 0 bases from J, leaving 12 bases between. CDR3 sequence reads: CASSEEAGYSNQPQHF. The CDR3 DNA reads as TGTGCCAGCAGTGAGGAAGCAGGATATAGCAATCAGCCCCAGCATTTT.

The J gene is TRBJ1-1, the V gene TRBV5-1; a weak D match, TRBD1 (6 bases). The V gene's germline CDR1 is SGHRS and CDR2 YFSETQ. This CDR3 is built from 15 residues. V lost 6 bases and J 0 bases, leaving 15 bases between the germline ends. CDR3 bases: TGCGCCAGCACCCCTGGTGGGGGCATGAACACTGAAGCTTTCTTT. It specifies CASTPGGGMNTEAFF. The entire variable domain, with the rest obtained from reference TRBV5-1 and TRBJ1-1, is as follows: KAGVTQTPRYLIKTRGQQVTLSCSPISGHRSVSWYQQTPGQGLQFLFEYFSETQRNKGNFPGRFSGRQFSNSRSEMNVSTLELGDSALYLCASTPGGGMNTEAFFGQGTRLTVV.

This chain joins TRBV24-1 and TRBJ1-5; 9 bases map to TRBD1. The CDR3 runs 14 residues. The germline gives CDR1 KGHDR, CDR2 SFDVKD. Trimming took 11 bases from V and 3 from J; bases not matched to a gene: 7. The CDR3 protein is CASGTGPSNQPQHF. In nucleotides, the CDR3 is TGTGCCAGCGGGACAGGGCCCTCCAATCAGCCCCAGCATTTT.

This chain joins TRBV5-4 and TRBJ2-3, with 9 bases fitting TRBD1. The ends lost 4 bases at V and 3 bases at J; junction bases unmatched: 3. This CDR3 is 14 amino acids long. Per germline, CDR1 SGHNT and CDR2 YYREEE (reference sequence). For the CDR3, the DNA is TGTGCCAGCAGCCCTGGACAGGGGACAGATACGCAGTATTTT. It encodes CASSPGQGTDTQYF.

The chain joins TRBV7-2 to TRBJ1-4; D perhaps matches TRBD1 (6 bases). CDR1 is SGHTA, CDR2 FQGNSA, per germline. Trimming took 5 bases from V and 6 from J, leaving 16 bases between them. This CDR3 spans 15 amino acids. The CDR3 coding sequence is TGTGCCAGCAGCACAACGACAGGTGGCGATGAAAAACTGTTTTTT. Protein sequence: CASSTTTGGDEKLFF. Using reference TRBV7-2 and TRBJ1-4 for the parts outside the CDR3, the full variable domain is GAGVSQSPSNKVTEKGKDVELRCDPISGHTALYWYRQSLGQGLEFLIYFQGNSAPDKSGLPSDRFSAERTGGSVSTLTIQRTQQEDSAVYLCASSTTTGGDEKLFFGSGTQLSVL.

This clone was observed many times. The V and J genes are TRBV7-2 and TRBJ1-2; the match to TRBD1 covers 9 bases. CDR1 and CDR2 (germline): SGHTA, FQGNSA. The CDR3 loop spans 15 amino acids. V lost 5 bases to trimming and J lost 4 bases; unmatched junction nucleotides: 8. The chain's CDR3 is CASSPGTGNAYGYTF. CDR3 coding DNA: TGTGCCAGCAGCCCCGGGACAGGGAACGCCTATGGCTACACCTTC.

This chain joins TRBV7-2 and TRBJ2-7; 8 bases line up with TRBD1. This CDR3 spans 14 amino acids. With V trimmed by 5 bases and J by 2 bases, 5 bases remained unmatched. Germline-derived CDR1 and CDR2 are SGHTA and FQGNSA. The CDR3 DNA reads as TGTGCCAGCAGCGAGAGGACAGGGCCCTACGAGCAGTACTTC. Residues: CASSERTGPYEQYF.

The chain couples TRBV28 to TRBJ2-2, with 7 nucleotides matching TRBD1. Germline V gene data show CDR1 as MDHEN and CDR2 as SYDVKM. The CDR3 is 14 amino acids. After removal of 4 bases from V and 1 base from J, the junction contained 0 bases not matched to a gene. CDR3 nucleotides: TGTGCCAGCAGTTGGACAGGGAACACCGGGGAGCTGTTTTTT. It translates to CASSWTGNTGELFF.

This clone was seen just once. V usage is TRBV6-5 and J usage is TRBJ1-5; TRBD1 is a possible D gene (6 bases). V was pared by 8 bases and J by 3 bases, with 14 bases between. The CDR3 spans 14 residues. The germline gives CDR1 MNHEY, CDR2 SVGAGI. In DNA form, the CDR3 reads TGTGCCAGCCGGTCAGGGGCGCCCAATCAGCCCCAGCATTTT. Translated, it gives CASRSGAPNQPQHF.

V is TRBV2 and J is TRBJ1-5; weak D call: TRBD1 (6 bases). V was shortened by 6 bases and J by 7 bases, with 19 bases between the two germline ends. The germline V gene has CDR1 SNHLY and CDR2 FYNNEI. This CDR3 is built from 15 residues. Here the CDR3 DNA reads TGTGCCAGCAGCCTCGAGGGTCAGGGACAACAGCCCCAGCATTTT. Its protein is CASSLEGQGQQPQHF. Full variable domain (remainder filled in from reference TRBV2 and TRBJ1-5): EPEVTQTPSHQVTQMGQEVILRCVPISNHLYFYWYRQILGQKVEFLVSFYNNEISEKSEIFDDQFSVERPDGSNFTLKIRSTKLEDSAMYFCASSLEGQGQQPQHFGDGTRLSIL.

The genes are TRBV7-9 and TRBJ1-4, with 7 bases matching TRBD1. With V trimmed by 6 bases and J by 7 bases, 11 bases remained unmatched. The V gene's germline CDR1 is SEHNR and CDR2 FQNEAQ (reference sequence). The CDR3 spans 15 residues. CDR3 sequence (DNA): TGTGCCAGCAGTTCCGGGGAAGGGGGCGGTGAAAAACTGTTTTTT. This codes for CASSSGEGGGEKLFF.

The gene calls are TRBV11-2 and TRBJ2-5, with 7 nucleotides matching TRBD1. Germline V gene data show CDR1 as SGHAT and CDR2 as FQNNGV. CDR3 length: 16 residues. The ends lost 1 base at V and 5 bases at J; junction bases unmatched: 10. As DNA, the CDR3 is TGTGCCAGCAGCTTAGCGGACTGGGGACAGAGTGAGACCCAGTACTTC. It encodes CASSLADWGQSETQYF.

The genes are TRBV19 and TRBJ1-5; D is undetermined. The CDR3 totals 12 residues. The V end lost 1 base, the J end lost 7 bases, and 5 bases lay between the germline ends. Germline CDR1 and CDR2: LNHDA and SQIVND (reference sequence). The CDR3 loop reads CASSIGRQPQHF. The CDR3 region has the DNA TGTGCCAGTAGTATAGGCAGGCAGCCCCAGCATTTT.

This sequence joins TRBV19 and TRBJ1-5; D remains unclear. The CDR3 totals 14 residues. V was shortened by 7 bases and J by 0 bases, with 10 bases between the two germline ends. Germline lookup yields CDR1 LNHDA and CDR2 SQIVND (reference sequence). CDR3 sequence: CASKEGYSNQPQHF. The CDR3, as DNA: TGTGCCAGTAAAGAGGGTTATAGCAATCAGCCCCAGCATTTT.

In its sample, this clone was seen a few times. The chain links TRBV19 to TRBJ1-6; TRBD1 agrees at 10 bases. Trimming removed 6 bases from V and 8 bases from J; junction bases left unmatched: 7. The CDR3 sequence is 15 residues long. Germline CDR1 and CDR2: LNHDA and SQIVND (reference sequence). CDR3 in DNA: TGTGCCAGTAGAGTTTTAGGACAGGGGGATTCACCCCTCCACTTT. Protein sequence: CASRVLGQGDSPLHF.

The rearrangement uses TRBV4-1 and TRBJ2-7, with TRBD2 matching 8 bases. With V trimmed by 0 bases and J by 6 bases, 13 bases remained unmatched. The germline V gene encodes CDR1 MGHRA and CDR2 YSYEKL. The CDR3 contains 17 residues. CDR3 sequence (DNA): TGCGCCAGCAGCCAAGAGGTACCGGGAGGGCTCGGCCGCGAGCAGTACTTC. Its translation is CASSQEVPGGLGREQYF.

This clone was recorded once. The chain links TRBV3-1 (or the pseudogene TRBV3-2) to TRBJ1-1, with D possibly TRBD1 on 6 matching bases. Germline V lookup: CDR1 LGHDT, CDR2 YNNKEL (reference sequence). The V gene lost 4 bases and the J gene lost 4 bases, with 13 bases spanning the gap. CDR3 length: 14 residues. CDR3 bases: TGTGCCAGCAGCCGAAACAGGGACGTCACTGAAGCTTTCTTT. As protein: CASSRNRDVTEAFF.

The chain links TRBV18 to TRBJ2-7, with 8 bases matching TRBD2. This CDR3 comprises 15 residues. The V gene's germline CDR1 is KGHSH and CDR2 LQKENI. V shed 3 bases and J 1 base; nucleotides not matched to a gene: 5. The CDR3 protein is CASSPSGGKSYEQYF. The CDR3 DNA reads TGTGCCAGCTCACCCTCGGGAGGGAAGTCCTACGAGCAGTACTTC.

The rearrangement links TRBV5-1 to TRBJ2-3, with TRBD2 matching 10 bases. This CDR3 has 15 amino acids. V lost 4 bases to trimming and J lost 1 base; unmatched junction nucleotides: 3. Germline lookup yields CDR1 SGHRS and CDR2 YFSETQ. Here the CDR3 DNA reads TGCGCCAGCAGCCACGGGACTAGCGGCACAGATACGCAGTATTTT. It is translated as CASSHGTSGTDTQYF. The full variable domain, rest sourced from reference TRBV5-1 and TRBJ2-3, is KAGVTQTPRYLIKTRGQQVTLSCSPISGHRSVSWYQQTPGQGLQFLFEYFSETQRNKGNFPGRFSGRQFSNSRSEMNVSTLELGDSALYLCASSHGTSGTDTQYFGPGTRLTVL.

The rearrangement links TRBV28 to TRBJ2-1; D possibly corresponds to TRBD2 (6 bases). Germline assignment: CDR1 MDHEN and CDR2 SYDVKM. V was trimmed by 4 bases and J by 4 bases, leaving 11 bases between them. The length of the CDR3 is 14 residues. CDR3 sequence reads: CASSSGTRYNEQFF. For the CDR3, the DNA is TGTGCCAGCAGTTCCGGGACTCGGTACAATGAGCAGTTCTTC.